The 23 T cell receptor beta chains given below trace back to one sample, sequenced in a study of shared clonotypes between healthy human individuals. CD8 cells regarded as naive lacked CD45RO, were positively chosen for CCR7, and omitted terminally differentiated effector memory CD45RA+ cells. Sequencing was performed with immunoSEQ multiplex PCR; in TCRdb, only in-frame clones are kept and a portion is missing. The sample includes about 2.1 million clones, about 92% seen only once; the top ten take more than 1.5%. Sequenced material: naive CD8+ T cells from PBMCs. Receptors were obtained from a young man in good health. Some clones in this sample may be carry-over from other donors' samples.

As DNA, the CDR3 is TGTGCCAGCAGTGAAAGGGTAGGGTTCAGCGTGGAGACCCAGTACTTC. It specifies CASSERVGFSVETQYF. The chain combines TRBV6-1 with TRBJ2-5; no reliable D call. Germline CDR1 reads MNHNS; CDR2 reads SASEGT. The CDR3 has 16 amino acids. V lost 2 bases and J lost 5, with 18 bases in between.

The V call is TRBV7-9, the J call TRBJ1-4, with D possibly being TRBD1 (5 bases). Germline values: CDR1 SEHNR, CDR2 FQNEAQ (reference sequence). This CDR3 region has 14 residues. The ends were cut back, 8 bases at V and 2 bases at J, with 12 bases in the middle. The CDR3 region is CASATQGTNEKLFF. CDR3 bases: TGTGCCAGCGCGACGCAGGGCACTAATGAAAAACTGTTTTTT.

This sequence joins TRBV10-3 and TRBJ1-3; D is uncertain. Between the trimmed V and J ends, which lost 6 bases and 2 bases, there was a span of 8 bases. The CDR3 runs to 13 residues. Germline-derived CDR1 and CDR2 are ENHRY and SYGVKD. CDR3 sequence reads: CAIRYGTGNTIYF. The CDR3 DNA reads TGTGCCATCAGATACGGAACTGGAAACACCATATATTTT.

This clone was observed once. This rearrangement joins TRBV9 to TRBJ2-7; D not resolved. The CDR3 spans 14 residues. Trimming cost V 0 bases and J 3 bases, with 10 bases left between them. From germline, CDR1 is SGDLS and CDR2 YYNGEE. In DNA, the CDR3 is TGTGCCAGCAGCGTAGGGGCGGCCAACTACGAGCAGTACTTC. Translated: CASSVGAANYEQYF.

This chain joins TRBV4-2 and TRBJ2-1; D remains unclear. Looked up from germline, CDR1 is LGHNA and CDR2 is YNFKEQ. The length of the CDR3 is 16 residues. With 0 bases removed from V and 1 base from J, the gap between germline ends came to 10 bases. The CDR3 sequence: CASSQERKLSYNEQFF. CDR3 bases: TGTGCCAGCAGCCAAGAGCGGAAACTATCCTACAATGAGCAGTTCTTC.

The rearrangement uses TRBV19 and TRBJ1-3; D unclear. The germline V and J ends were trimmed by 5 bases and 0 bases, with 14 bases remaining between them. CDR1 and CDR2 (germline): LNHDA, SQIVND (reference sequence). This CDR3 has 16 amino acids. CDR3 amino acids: CASSYRRIRSGNTIYF. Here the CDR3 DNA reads TGTGCCAGTAGTTACAGACGGATCCGCTCTGGAAACACCATATATTTT.

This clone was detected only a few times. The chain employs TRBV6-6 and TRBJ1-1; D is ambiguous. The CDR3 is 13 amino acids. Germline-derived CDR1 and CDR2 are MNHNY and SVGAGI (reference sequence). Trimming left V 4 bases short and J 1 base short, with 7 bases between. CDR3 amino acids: CASSSWRNTEAFF. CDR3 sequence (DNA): TGTGCCAGCAGTTCTTGGAGGAACACTGAAGCTTTCTTT.

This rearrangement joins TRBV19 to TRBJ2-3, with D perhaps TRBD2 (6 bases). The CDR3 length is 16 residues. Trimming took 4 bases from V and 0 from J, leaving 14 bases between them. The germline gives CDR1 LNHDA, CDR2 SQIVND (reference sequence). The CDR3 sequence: CASSTPGVSSTDTQYF. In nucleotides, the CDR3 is TGTGCCAGTAGTACCCCGGGAGTTTCTAGCACAGATACGCAGTATTTT.

The CDR3 spells CAINQALGFYEQYF. DNA for the CDR3: TGTGCCATAAACCAGGCCCTAGGGTTCTACGAGCAGTACTTC. The chain links TRBV28 to TRBJ2-7, with D unclear. Germline V gives CDR1 MDHEN, CDR2 SYDVKM. Trimming took off 10 bases at V and 3 bases at J, with 19 bases between the two ends. The CDR3 runs to 14 residues.

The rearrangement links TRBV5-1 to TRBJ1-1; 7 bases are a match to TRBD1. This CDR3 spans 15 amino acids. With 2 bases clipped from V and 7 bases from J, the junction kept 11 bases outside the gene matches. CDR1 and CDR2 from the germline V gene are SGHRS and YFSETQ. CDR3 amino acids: CASSLFTGQSIEAFF. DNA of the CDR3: TGCGCCAGCAGCTTATTTACGGGACAGTCGATTGAAGCTTTCTTT.

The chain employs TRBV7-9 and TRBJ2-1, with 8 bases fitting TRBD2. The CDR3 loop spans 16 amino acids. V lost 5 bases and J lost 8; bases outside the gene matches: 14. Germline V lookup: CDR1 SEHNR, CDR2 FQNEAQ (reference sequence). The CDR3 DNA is TGTGCCAGCAGCCCGCGGGGGGACTACCCTCGAGATGAGCAGTTCTTC. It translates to CASSPRGDYPRDEQFF.

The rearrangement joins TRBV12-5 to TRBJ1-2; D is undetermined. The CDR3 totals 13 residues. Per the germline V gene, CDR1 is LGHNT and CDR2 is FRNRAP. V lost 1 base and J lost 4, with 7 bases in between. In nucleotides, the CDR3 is TGTGCTAGTGGTTTGGATCTTGGCTATGGCTACACCTTC. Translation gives CASGLDLGYGYTF. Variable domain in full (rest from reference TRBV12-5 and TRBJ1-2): DARVTQTPRHKVTEMGQEVTMRCQPILGHNTVFWYRQTMMQGLELLAYFRNRAPLDDSGMPKDRFSAEMPDATLATLKIQPSEPRDSAVYFCASGLDLGYGYTFGSGTRLTVV.

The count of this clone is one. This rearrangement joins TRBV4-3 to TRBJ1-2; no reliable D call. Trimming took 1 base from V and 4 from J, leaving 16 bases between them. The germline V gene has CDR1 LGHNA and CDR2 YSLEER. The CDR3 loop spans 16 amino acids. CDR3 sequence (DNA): TGCGCCAGCAGCCAAGGCCTTAACAGTCGGGGCTATGGCTACACCTTC. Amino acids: CASSQGLNSRGYGYTF.

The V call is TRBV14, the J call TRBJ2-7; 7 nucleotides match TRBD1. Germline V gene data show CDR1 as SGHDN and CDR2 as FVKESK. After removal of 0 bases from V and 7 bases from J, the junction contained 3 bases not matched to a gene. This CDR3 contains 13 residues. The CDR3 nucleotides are TGTGCCAGCAGCCAAGAGACAGGGTGGGAGCAGTACTTC. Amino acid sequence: CASSQETGWEQYF.

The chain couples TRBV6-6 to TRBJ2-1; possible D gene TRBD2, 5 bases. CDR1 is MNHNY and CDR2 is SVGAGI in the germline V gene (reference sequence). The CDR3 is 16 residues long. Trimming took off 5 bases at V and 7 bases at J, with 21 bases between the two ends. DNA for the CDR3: TGTGCCAGCAGTGCGTCAGCGGAGGAGTCTTGGAATGAGCAGTTCTTC. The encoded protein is CASSASAEESWNEQFF.

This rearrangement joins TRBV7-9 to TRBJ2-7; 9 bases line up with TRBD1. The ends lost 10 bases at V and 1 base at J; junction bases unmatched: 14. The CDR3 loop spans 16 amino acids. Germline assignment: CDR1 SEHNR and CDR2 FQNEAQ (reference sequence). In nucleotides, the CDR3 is TGTGCCACCACCCCTTACGCCGGGACAGGGTCCTACGAGCAGTACTTC. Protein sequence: CATTPYAGTGSYEQYF.

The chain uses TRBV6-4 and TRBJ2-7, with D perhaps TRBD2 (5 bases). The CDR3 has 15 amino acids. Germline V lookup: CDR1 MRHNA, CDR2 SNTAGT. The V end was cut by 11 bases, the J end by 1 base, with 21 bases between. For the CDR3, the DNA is TGTGCCCGTGGCGAGGAGGACCCTTGGTCCTACGAGCAGTACTTC. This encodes CARGEEDPWSYEQYF.

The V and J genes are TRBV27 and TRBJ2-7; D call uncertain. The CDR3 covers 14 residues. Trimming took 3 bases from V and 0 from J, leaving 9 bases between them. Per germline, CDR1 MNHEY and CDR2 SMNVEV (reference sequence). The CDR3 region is CASSLRSPSYEQYF. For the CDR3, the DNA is TGTGCCAGCAGTTTGCGGTCTCCCTCCTACGAGCAGTACTTC.

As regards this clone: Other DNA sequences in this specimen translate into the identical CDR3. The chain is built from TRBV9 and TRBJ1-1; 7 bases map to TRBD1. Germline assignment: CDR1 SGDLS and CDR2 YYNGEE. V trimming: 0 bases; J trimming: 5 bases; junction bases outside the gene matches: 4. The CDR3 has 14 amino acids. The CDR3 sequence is CASSVGGGRTEAFF. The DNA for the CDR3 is TGTGCCAGCAGCGTAGGAGGGGGCCGGACTGAAGCTTTCTTT.

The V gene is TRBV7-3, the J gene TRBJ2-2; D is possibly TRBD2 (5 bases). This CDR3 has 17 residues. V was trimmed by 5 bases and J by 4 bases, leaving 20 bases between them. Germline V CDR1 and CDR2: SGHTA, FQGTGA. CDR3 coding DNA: TGTGCCAGCAGCCCCCGGCGACTAACCCCGGGCACCGGGGAGCTGTTTTTT. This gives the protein CASSPRRLTPGTGELFF. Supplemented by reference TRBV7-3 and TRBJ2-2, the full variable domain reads GAGVSQTPSNKVTEKGKYVELRCDPISGHTALYWYRQSLGQGPEFLIYFQGTGAADDSGLPNDRFFAVRPEGSVSTLKIQRTERGDSAVYLCASSPRRLTPGTGELFFGEGSRLTVL.

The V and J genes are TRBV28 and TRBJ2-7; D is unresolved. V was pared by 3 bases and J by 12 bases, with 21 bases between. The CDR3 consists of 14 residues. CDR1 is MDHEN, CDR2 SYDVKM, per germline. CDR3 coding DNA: TGTGCCAGCAGTTTCTCCTCCCGAGACCCCCAGCTGTACTTC. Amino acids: CASSFSSRDPQLYF.

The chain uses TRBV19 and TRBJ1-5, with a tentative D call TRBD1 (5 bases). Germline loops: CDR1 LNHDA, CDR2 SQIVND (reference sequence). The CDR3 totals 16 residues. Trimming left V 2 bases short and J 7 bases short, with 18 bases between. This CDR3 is CASSIIRDSATQPQHF. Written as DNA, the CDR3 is TGTGCCAGTAGTATAATTCGTGACAGTGCCACCCAGCCCCAGCATTTT.

CDR3 nucleotide sequence: TGTGCCAGTAGTCTGGGACACCCTTCTGGAAACACCATATATTTT. The encoded protein is CASSLGHPSGNTIYF. V and J are TRBV19 and TRBJ1-3; D possibly corresponds to TRBD1 (6 bases). Per germline, CDR1 LNHDA and CDR2 SQIVND (reference sequence). This CDR3 has 15 residues. V lost 5 bases, J lost 1 base, and 12 bases lay in between.